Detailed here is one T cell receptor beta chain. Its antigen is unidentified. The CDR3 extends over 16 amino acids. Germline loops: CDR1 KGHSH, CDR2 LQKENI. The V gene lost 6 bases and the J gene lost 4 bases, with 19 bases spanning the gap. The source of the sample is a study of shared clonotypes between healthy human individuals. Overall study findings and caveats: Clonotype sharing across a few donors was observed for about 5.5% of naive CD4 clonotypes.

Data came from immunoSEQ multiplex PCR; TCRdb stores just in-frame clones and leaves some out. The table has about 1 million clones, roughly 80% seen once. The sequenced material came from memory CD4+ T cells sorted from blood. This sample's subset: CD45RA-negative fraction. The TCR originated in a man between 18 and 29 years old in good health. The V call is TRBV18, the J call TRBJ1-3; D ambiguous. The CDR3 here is CASSLNGVATGNTIYF. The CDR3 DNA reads TGTGCCAGCTCCCTCAATGGGGTGGCCACGGGAAACACCATATATTTT. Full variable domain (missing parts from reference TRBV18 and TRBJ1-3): NAGVMQNPRHLVRRRGQEARLRCSPMKGHSHVYWYRQLPEEGLKFMVYLQKENIIDESGMPKERFSAEFPKEGPSILRIQQVVRGDSAAYFCASSLNGVATGNTIYFGEGSWLTVV.